The 12 T cell receptor beta chains reported below all come from one sample, sequenced in a study of T cells in Graves' hyperthyroidism and ophthalmopathy. Researchers amplified the TCR beta CDR3 regions from RNA transcripts. Initially, a first-round RT-PCR of the TCR CDR3 employed the HTBI primer set. Using its own MiXCR run on the multiplex PCR reads, TCRdb lists one record per CDR3 protein. The sample has a few hundred thousand distinct CDR3 sequences; 18% are singletons. The specimen was blood. These receptors all come from a man aged 18 to 29 with Graves' ophthalmopathy.

This clonotype was observed many times. V usage is TRBV5-1 and J usage is TRBJ1-5; 7 bases align to TRBD1. The CDR3 totals 15 residues. The V segment lost 4 bases and the J segment 0 bases; nucleotides outside the gene matches: 4. Per the germline V gene, CDR1 is SGHRS and CDR2 is YFSETQ. The CDR3 is CASSTGTDSNQPQHF. The CDR3 DNA is TGCGCCAGCAGCACCGGGACAGATAGCAATCAGCCCCAGCATTTT. Full variable domain (rest looked up from reference TRBV5-1 and TRBJ1-5): KAGVTQTPRYLIKTRGQQVTLSCSPISGHRSVSWYQQTPGQGLQFLFEYFSETQRNKGNFPGRFSGRQFSNSRSEMNVSTLELGDSALYLCASSTGTDSNQPQHFGDGTRLSIL.

This clonotype was recorded at least ten times. V and J are TRBV20-1 and TRBJ2-1; D not resolved. The CDR3 has 13 residues. Trimming stripped 6 bases from V and 10 bases from J, with 19 bases between. Per germline, CDR1 DFQATT and CDR2 SNEGSKA (reference sequence). CDR3 in amino acids: CSAKSPKGTEQFF. The CDR3 coding sequence is TGCAGTGCGAAGTCCCCTAAGGGAACAGAGCAGTTCTTC.

This clonotype was observed many times. This chain uses TRBV2 with TRBJ2-1; 7 bases are shared with TRBD2. Germline CDR1 SNHLY, CDR2 FYNNEI. This CDR3 has 13 amino acids. CDR3 protein: CAIGDYRYNEQFF. The CDR3 region has the DNA TGTGCGATAGGGGACTACCGATACAATGAGCAGTTCTTC.

The chain carries TRBV6-1 and TRBJ1-5, with a weak D call TRBD1 (6 bases). The CDR3 length is 15 residues. V was shortened by 7 bases and J by 6 bases, with 19 bases between the two germline ends. Germline lookup yields CDR1 MNHNS and CDR2 SASEGT. For the CDR3, the DNA is TGTGCCAGCATGTGGAACAGGGAAGTTGCTCAGCCCCAGCATTTT. It translates to CASMWNREVAQPQHF.

The V call is TRBV7-6, the J call TRBJ2-1; D is possibly TRBD2 (6 bases). The germline gives CDR1 SGHVS, CDR2 FNYEAQ. The CDR3 is made up of 14 amino acids. The germline V and J ends were trimmed by 4 bases and 7 bases, with 14 bases remaining between them. CDR3 coding DNA: TGTGCCAGCAGCTCAAGCGGGTTTGGTAATGAGCAGTTCTTC. It yields the protein CASSSSGFGNEQFF.

At least ten counts were recorded for this clonotype. The chain is built from TRBV5-1 and TRBJ1-1; the D is unclear. CDR3 length: 13 amino acids. CDR1 is SGHRS, CDR2 YFSETQ, per germline. Deletions cut 6 bases from V and 5 bases from J, with 14 bases between. The CDR3 coding sequence is TGCGCCAGCAAAATCAGCGAGGAGACTGAAGCTTTCTTT. Residues: CASKISEETEAFF.

V and J are TRBV20-1 and TRBJ2-1; TRBD2 matches 8 bases. Germline V lookup: CDR1 DFQATT, CDR2 SNEGSKA (reference sequence). This CDR3 region has 14 residues. The V gene end was trimmed by 1 base and the J gene end by 5 bases; junction bases not matched to a gene: 4. The CDR3: CSARAGGTDNEQFF. The CDR3 DNA sequence: TGCAGTGCTAGAGCGGGGGGGACCGACAATGAGCAGTTCTTC.

This clonotype was recorded a few times. This chain links TRBV27 with TRBJ2-5; the match to TRBD1 covers 12 bases. V gave up 4 bases and J gave up 5 bases; unmatched junction bases: 5. The CDR3 is 15 amino acids. Germline values: CDR1 MNHEY, CDR2 SMNVEV (reference sequence). In DNA, the CDR3 is TGTGCCAGCAGTTCGGGACAGGGGGCGGAGGAGACCCAGTACTTC. It encodes CASSSGQGAEETQYF.

To note about this clonotype: A clone one base away is much larger, so this may be a read error. The chain carries TRBV12-3 or TRBV12-4 and TRBJ1-2, with 9 nucleotides matching TRBD1. This CDR3 has 13 amino acids. Unmatched junction bases numbered 4, after V lost 5 bases and J lost 6 bases. The chain's CDR3 is CASSRTGGHGYTF. In nucleotides, the CDR3 is TGTGCCAGCAGTCGTACAGGGGGCCATGGCTACACCTTC.

The table lists this clonotype with many counts. The gene calls are TRBV15 and TRBJ1-2, with D hard to call. Trimming pared 6 bases from V and 1 base from J, leaving 9 bases between. Germline-derived CDR1 and CDR2 are LNHNV and YYDKDF (reference sequence). The CDR3 is 13 residues long. CDR3 nucleotides: TGTGCCACCAGTTTGGACTTTAACTATGGCTACACCTTC. Translated, it gives CATSLDFNYGYTF.

V usage is TRBV24-1 and J usage is TRBJ1-2, with 8 bases that match TRBD1. The J segment lost 6 bases and the V segment lost 4 bases, leaving 3 bases of the junction unmatched. The germline CDR1 and CDR2 sequences are KGHDR and SFDVKD. The CDR3 runs 13 residues. As DNA, the CDR3 is TGTGCCACCAGTGACGGGACAGGCAATGGCTACACCTTC. Translating gives CATSDGTGNGYTF.

The V and J genes are TRBV10-2 and TRBJ2-5, with 10 bases matching TRBD2. The ends lost 4 bases at V and 4 bases at J; junction bases unmatched: 6. The length of the CDR3 is 15 residues. Germline CDR1 and CDR2: WSHSY and SAAADI. The CDR3: CASSVRAGGGETQYF. The DNA for the CDR3 is TGCGCCAGCAGTGTGCGAGCGGGGGGGGGAGAGACCCAGTACTTC.